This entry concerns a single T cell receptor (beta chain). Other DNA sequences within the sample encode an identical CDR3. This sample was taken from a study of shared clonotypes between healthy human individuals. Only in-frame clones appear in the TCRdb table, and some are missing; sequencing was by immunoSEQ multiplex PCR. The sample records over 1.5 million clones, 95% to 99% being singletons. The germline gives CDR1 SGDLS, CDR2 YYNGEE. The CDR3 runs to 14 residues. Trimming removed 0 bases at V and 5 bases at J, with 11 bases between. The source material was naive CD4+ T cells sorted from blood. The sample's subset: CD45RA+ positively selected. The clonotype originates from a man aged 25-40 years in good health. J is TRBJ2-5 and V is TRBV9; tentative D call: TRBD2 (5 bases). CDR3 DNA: TGTGCCAGCAGCGTAGAGGGTAGGAGGGAGACCCAGTACTTC. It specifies CASSVEGRRETQYF.